The sequence of this T cell receptor (beta chain) was determined in a study of OX40 agonist ivuxolimab in advanced cancers. Study context: The study enrolled dose-escalation patients with hepatocellular carcinoma, melanoma, renal cell or head and neck cancer. Findings and caveats of the study: The CD4+ and CD8+ T cells in the blood had expanded clonally by week 6 at 0.1 to 3.0 mg/kg.

The CDR3 runs to 15 residues. V gave up 6 bases and J gave up 1 base, with 16 bases separating them. CDR1 and CDR2 (germline): SGHNT, YYREEE (reference sequence). Regarding this clone: Its matching antigen is unknown.

Generated by immunoSEQ multiplex PCR, the TCRdb table keeps only in-frame clones and is missing some. The sample has 60,000 to 75,000 clones, approximately 81% seen once. This receptor was identified in an adult with an advanced solid tumor such as melanoma, head and neck, liver or kidney cancer. Sequenced here: CD4+ or CD8+ T cells sorted from blood, sampled in a trial of the OX40 agonist ivuxolimab. This chain uses TRBV5-4 with TRBJ2-5, with a weak D call TRBD1 (5 bases). CDR3 nucleotide sequence: TGTGCCAGCACCCAGCCAGGGCCCCGCCAAGAGACCCAGTACTTC. Translation gives CASTQPGPRQETQYF.